These 15 T cell receptor beta chains share one sample of origin, sequenced in a study of shared clonotypes between healthy human individuals. The repertoire was sequenced with immunoSEQ multiplex PCR; TCRdb's copy has only in-frame clones and lacks some. The top ten hold about half of the sample, which has some 87,000 clones, roughly three quarters seen once. Sample: memory CD8+ T cells sorted from blood. As for subset: CD45RO+ cells pooled with CCR7-negative TemRA cells. All receptors come from a man aged 25 to 45 in good health.

This clone has a handful of counts. This CDR3 is CASSLVPGQLAYEQYF. CDR3 nucleotides: TGTGCCAGCAGCTTAGTACCGGGACAGCTAGCCTACGAGCAGTACTTC. The chain combines TRBV7-8 with TRBJ2-7, with TRBD1 matching 7 bases. V lost 1 base and J lost 2; bases outside the gene matches: 8. Germline CDR1 is SGHVS and CDR2 is FQNEAQ. This CDR3 spans 16 amino acids.

The chain employs TRBV5-4 and TRBJ2-1; the D gene could be TRBD1 or TRBD2 (5 bases each). The CDR3 is made up of 16 amino acids. The V end was cut by 4 bases, the J end by 0 bases, with 14 bases between. Germline V CDR1 and CDR2: SGHNT, YYREEE (reference sequence). CDR3 sequence reads: CASSIGTAGSYNEQFF. CDR3 nucleotide sequence: TGTGCCAGCAGCATCGGGACGGCCGGCTCCTACAATGAGCAGTTCTTC. The variable domain in full, completed from reference TRBV5-4 and TRBJ2-1, reads ETGVTQSPTHLIKTRGQQVTLRCSSQSGHNTVSWYQQALGQGPQFIFQYYREEENGRGNFPPRFSGLQFPNYSSELNVNALELDDSALYLCASSIGTAGSYNEQFFGPGTRLTVL.

This clone was seen ten or more times. V is TRBV28 and J is TRBJ2-7; D might be TRBD1 or TRBD2, each matching 5 bases. Germline values: CDR1 MDHEN, CDR2 SYDVKM. V was trimmed by 7 bases and J by 1 base, leaving 11 bases between them. The CDR3 contains 13 residues. CDR3 in amino acids: CASTEGTSYEQYF. The CDR3 DNA is TGTGCCAGCACCGAGGGGACGTCCTACGAGCAGTACTTC.

The chain couples TRBV6-5 to TRBJ1-2; D may be TRBD1 (6 bases). The CDR3 has 14 amino acids. Trimming cost V 5 bases and J 8 bases, with 18 bases left between them. Germline V CDR1 and CDR2: MNHEY, SVGAGI. In nucleotides, the CDR3 is TGTGCCAGCAGTCGCCAAGGAGGGGGAAGCGGCTACACCTTC. It yields the protein CASSRQGGGSGYTF.

The chain combines TRBV15 with TRBJ2-5; D remains ambiguous. The ends were cut back, 6 bases at V and 3 bases at J, with 17 bases in the middle. Germline V gives CDR1 LNHNV, CDR2 YYDKDF (reference sequence). There are 15 residues in the CDR3. CDR3 protein: CATSGSAAWEETQYF. The CDR3 DNA reads as TGTGCCACCAGTGGTTCCGCGGCGTGGGAAGAGACCCAGTACTTC.

The gene calls are TRBV6-6 and TRBJ2-7; D unclear. The CDR3 has 12 residues. Trimming took 6 bases from V and 0 from J, leaving 6 bases between them. Germline V lookup: CDR1 MNHNY, CDR2 SVGAGI (reference sequence). CDR3 sequence reads: CASRSSSYEQYF. For the CDR3, the DNA is TGTGCCAGCAGGAGCAGCTCCTACGAGCAGTACTTC.

CDR3 residues: CASSVEVGEQYF. The CDR3 DNA sequence: TGCGCCAGCAGTGTGGAGGTTGGCGAGCAGTACTTC. The V call is TRBV10-2, the J call TRBJ2-7, with a tentative D call TRBD2 (5 bases). Between the trimmed V and J ends, which lost 4 bases and 6 bases, there was a span of 10 bases. CDR1 and CDR2 from the germline V gene are WSHSY and SAAADI. The CDR3 loop spans 12 amino acids.

This chain links TRBV7-9 with TRBJ1-1; D is uncertain. Per the germline V gene, CDR1 is SEHNR and CDR2 is FQNEAQ (reference sequence). The CDR3 is made up of 12 amino acids. Trimming shortened V by 3 bases and J by 6 bases, and 8 bases separated the two germline ends. CDR3 amino acids: CASSFGSAEAFF. CDR3 DNA: TGTGCCAGCAGCTTTGGGAGCGCTGAAGCTTTCTTT.

This chain links TRBV28 with TRBJ1-5; D remains unclear. Germline V gene lookup returns CDR1 MDHEN and CDR2 SYDVKM. The CDR3 has 15 residues. V lost 6 bases and J lost 0, with 12 bases in between. CDR3 sequence (DNA): TGTGCCAGCAGAATCCAGACGTATAGCAATCAGCCCCAGCATTTT. Translation gives CASRIQTYSNQPQHF.

Here the CDR3 reads CASSRTGNTEAFF. The CDR3 DNA reads as TGTGCCAGCAGCCGGACAGGGAACACTGAAGCTTTCTTT. The V and J genes are TRBV7-3 and TRBJ1-1; TRBD1 matches 7 bases. The germline CDR1 and CDR2 sequences are SGHTA and FQGTGA. The ends lost 5 bases at V and 1 base at J; junction bases unmatched: 1. This CDR3 spans 13 amino acids.

The rearrangement uses TRBV5-6 and TRBJ2-1; D gene uncertain. Trimming took 0 bases from V and 2 from J, leaving 9 bases between them. CDR1 and CDR2 (germline): SGHDT, YYEEEE. The CDR3 has 15 amino acids. The CDR3 bases are TGTGCCAGCAGCTTGGAGGAGTATGCCTACAATGAGCAGTTCTTC. Translating it yields CASSLEEYAYNEQFF.

The chain couples TRBV5-4 to TRBJ2-2; TRBD2 matches at 9 bases. Germline V gene lookup returns CDR1 SGHNT and CDR2 YYREEE (reference sequence). Losses at the gene ends were 4 bases for V and 6 bases for J; bases not matched to a gene: 7. The CDR3 has 15 residues. In DNA form, the CDR3 reads TGTGCCAGCAGCCGTAAGACTAGCGGAGCCGGGGAGCTGTTTTTT. It is translated as CASSRKTSGAGELFF.

This clone was seen many times. This CDR3 is also generated by other DNA sequences in the sample. The chain combines TRBV7-9 with TRBJ1-1; tentative D call: TRBD1 (6 bases). The germline gives CDR1 SEHNR, CDR2 FQNEAQ (reference sequence). The CDR3 runs to 13 residues. V was pared by 4 bases and J by 3 bases, with 9 bases between. CDR3 sequence (DNA): TGTGCCAGCAGCTCCCCAGGGGACACTGAAGCTTTCTTT. As protein: CASSSPGDTEAFF.

The genes are TRBV19 and TRBJ2-1, with 11 nucleotides matching TRBD1. The V segment lost 9 bases and the J segment 4 bases; nucleotides outside the gene matches: 14. Germline V lookup: CDR1 LNHDA, CDR2 SQIVND (reference sequence). The CDR3 covers 17 residues. The CDR3 spells CASSGWLGQGGYNEQFF. CDR3 nucleotide sequence: TGTGCCAGCTCGGGATGGCTGGGACAGGGGGGGTACAATGAGCAGTTCTTC.

The chain is built from TRBV19 and TRBJ2-1; D uncertain. This CDR3 contains 14 residues. Trimming pared 3 bases from V and 0 bases from J, leaving 6 bases between. Germline V gene sequence: CDR1 LNHDA, CDR2 SQIVND (reference sequence). This chain's CDR3 is CASSIAISYNEQFF. As DNA, the CDR3 is TGTGCCAGTAGTATCGCCATCTCCTACAATGAGCAGTTCTTC.